The rows below give T cell receptor beta chains drawn from one sample of a study of CD8+ T cells in alopecia areata. Some clones are missing from TCRdb's copy, which holds only in-frame ones; the method was immunoSEQ multiplex PCR. The sample records 200,000 to 250,000 clones, about 40% being singletons. The specimen comprised CD4+ T cells sorted from blood, sampled at roughly week 38, from a patient treated with tofacitinib. The receptors stem from a human donor with alopecia areata. Both conserved end residues are part of each CDR3. D genes are given only for firm matches. Clone size is given for some rows only: seen once, a few or many times, or a class if the clone is expanded.

J gene | V gene | CDR3 length | D gene | clone size | CDR3 protein | CDR3 DNA
TRBJ2-3 | TRBV5-1 | 14 | NA | NA | CASGPRGSTDTQYF | TGCGCCAGCGGTCCCCGGGGGAGCACAGATACGCAGTATTTT
TRBJ2-1 | TRBV5-1 | 14 | NA | once | CASSYMGVHNEQFF | TGCGCCAGCAGCTACATGGGAGTACACAATGAGCAGTTCTTC
TRBJ2-7 | TRBV4-3 | 14 | TRBD2 | NA | CASSQGTSGYEQYF | TGCGCCAGCAGCCAAGGAACTAGCGGCTACGAGCAGTACTTC
TRBJ1-1 | TRBV11-2 | 13 | NA | few | CASSATVNTEAFF | TGTGCCAGCAGCGCGACGGTGAACACTGAAGCTTTCTTT
TRBJ2-1 | TRBV27 | 14 | NA | few | CARPGVRSYNEQFF | TGTGCCAGGCCCGGCGTGAGGTCCTACAATGAGCAGTTCTTC
TRBJ2-4 | TRBV11-2 | 14 | TRBD1 | many | CASSPGTGKNIQYF | TGTGCCAGCAGCCCTGGGACAGGGAAAAACATTCAGTACTTC
TRBJ1-2 | TRBV19 | 14 | NA | few | CASNPTVGFYGYTF | TGTGCCAGTAATCCGACAGTAGGCTTCTATGGCTACACCTTC
TRBJ2-5 | TRBV9 | 14 | NA | NA | CASSVDRGPLTQYF | TGTGCCAGCAGCGTAGATCGGGGTCCGCTGACCCAGTACTTC
TRBJ2-2 | TRBV6-5 | 15 | TRBD1 | few | CASRAGTGLTGELFF | TGTGCCAGCAGGGCCGGGACAGGGCTCACCGGGGAGCTGTTTTTT
TRBJ1-2 | TRBV7-2 | 15 | TRBD1 | few | CASSLGSGQGYGYTF | TGTGCCAGCAGCTTAGGCTCTGGACAGGGCTATGGCTACACCTTC
TRBJ1-3 | TRBV4-3 | 17 | NA | few | CASSHAGSKSSRNTIYF | TGCGCCAGCAGCCATGCCGGGTCCAAGTCGTCACGAAACACCATATATTTT
TRBJ2-7 | TRBV6-1 | 12 | NA | NA | CASLAQHYEQYF | TGTGCCAGTCTAGCTCAGCACTACGAGCAGTACTTC
TRBJ2-1 | TRBV25-1 | 12 | NA | NA | CASSERRDEQFF | TGTGCCAGCAGTGAAAGACGGGATGAGCAGTTCTTC
TRBJ1-1 | TRBV29-1 | 12 | NA | NA | CSVLRQRTEAFF | TGCAGCGTCCTTCGACAGCGGACTGAAGCTTTCTTT
TRBJ2-7 | TRBV6-6 | 14 | NA | NA | CASSYATGTYEQYF | TGTGCCAGCAGTTACGCGACAGGAACCTACGAGCAGTACTTC
TRBJ1-2 | TRBV6-5 | 15 | NA | NA | CASSRQVGVNYGYTF | TGTGCCAGCAGTAGACAGGTGGGAGTTAACTATGGCTACACCTTC
TRBJ1-2 | TRBV4-3 | 16 | NA | once | CASSQATGGPNYGYTF | TGCGCCAGCAGCCAAGCCACCGGGGGACCGAACTATGGCTACACCTTC
TRBJ2-1 | TRBV30 | 15 | TRBD2 | few | CAWSAGLAGHNEQFF | TGTGCCTGGAGCGCGGGACTAGCGGGACACAATGAGCAGTTCTTC
TRBJ2-7 | TRBV11-2 | 17 | TRBD2 | NA | CASRGLAGGLWAYEQYF | TGTGCCAGCAGGGGTCTAGCGGGAGGCTTGTGGGCCTACGAGCAGTACTTC
TRBJ2-7 | TRBV2 | 15 | NA | once | CASKRRIQYFHEQYF | TGTGCCAGCAAAAGAAGGATACAATACTTCCACGAGCAGTACTTC
TRBJ2-3 | TRBV15 | 16 | NA | few | CATSTRGEGPTDTQYF | TGTGCCACCAGCACAAGGGGGGAGGGCCCGACAGATACGCAGTATTTT
TRBJ2-7 | TRBV7-9 | 14 | NA | NA | CASSLRLVPYEQYF | TGTGCCAGCAGCTTAAGACTAGTCCCCTACGAGCAGTACTTC
TRBJ2-1 | TRBV4-2 | 16 | TRBD2 | NA | CASSQLPGLGRHEQFF | TGTGCCAGCAGCCAACTGCCGGGGCTCGGGAGGCATGAGCAGTTCTTC
TRBJ2-5 | TRBV14 | 16 | NA | NA | CASSQDRWKGRETQYF | TGTGCCAGCAGCCAAGATCGGTGGAAGGGGAGAGAGACCCAGTACTTC
TRBJ1-1 | TRBV29-1 | 13 | NA | NA | CSVDGRGSPEAFF | TGCAGCGTTGATGGAAGGGGCAGCCCTGAAGCTTTCTTT
TRBJ2-7 | TRBV19 | 14 | TRBD2 | few | CASSIDTVAREEYF | TGTGCCAGTAGTATTGATACGGTTGCCCGGGAGGAGTACTTC
TRBJ2-1 | TRBV30 | 16 | TRBD2 | few | CAWSGLAGISYNEQFF | TGTGCCTGGAGCGGACTAGCGGGTATCTCCTACAATGAGCAGTTCTTC
TRBJ2-5 | TRBV11-2 | 17 | TRBD2 | NA | CASSLGLAGGPGETQYF | TGTGCCAGCAGCCTGGGACTAGCGGGAGGGCCTGGGGAGACCCAGTACTTC
TRBJ2-1 | TRBV6-5 | 14 | TRBD2 | NA | CASSYYSGGNEQFF | TGTGCCAGCAGTTATTACAGCGGGGGCAATGAGCAGTTCTTC
TRBJ2-4 | TRBV6-5 | 16 | NA | few | CASSYSMRRAKNIQYF | TGTGCCAGCAGTTACTCGATGCGAAGAGCCAAAAACATTCAGTACTTC
TRBJ2-6 | TRBV27 | 13 | NA | once | CASSWAGANVLTF | TGTGCCAGCAGTTGGGCTGGGGCCAACGTCCTGACTTTC
TRBJ2-1 | TRBV30 | 14 | NA | NA | CAWTLPGSGNEQFF | TGTGCCTGGACCCTCCCCGGGTCGGGGAATGAGCAGTTCTTC
TRBJ2-5 | TRBV28 | 15 | TRBD2 | many | CASSPNGLVGETQYF | TGTGCCAGCAGTCCAAATGGACTAGTCGGTGAGACCCAGTACTTC
TRBJ2-5 | TRBV5-1 | 15 | NA | NA | CASSFRPDRTETQYF | TGCGCCAGCAGCTTTCGACCGGACAGAACGGAGACCCAGTACTTC
TRBJ1-5 | TRBV7-2 | 12 | NA | few | CASSLQGQPQHF | TGTGCCAGCAGCCTACAGGGTCAGCCCCAGCATTTT
TRBJ2-6 | TRBV7-3 | 13 | NA | NA | CASSLSRANVLTF | TGTGCCAGCAGCTTATCGAGGGCCAACGTCCTGACTTTC
TRBJ2-1 | TRBV4-2 | 17 | NA | NA | CASSQGVGGQAYNEQFF | TGTGCCAGCAGCCAAGGGGTGGGTGGGCAGGCCTACAATGAGCAGTTCTTC
TRBJ2-1 | TRBV4-3 | 13 | NA | NA | CASSHGQNNEQFF | TGCGCCAGCAGCCATGGACAGAACAATGAGCAGTTCTTC
TRBJ2-7 | TRBV29-1 | 16 | TRBD1 | NA | CSVISSTGDSSYEQYF | TGCAGCGTCATCTCCTCTACAGGGGATTCCTCCTACGAGCAGTACTTC
TRBJ2-7 | TRBV7-2 | 14 | TRBD2 | few | CASSTLLAGSEQYF | TGTGCCAGCAGCACCCTGCTAGCGGGGAGTGAGCAGTACTTC
TRBJ1-2 | TRBV7-2 | 14 | TRBD1 | few | CASSRYQGAGGYTF | TGTGCCAGCAGTCGTTACCAGGGGGCTGGTGGCTACACCTTC
TRBJ2-3 | TRBV6-6 | 16 | NA | NA | CASSYTRGALGDTQYF | TGTGCCAGCAGTTACACGCGCGGCGCACTGGGTGATACGCAGTATTTT
TRBJ2-1 | TRBV7-2 | 15 | TRBD1 | few | CASSSHRGTYNEQFF | TGTGCCAGCAGCTCCCACAGGGGCACCTACAATGAGCAGTTCTTC
TRBJ1-4 | TRBV15 | 15 | NA | NA | CATSLQGGLEEKLFF | TGTGCCACCAGCCTACAAGGGGGTTTGGAGGAAAAACTGTTTTTT
TRBJ2-7 | TRBV29-1 | 12 | NA | few | CSVSWGVHEQYF | TGCAGCGTTTCATGGGGCGTCCACGAGCAGTACTTC
TRBJ1-1 | TRBV4-1 | 16 | NA | NA | CASSQDYGVLNTEAFF | TGCGCCAGCAGCCAAGATTACGGGGTCCTGAACACTGAAGCTTTCTTT
TRBJ2-1 | TRBV25-1 | 12 | NA | NA | CASMFGSNEQFF | TGTGCCAGCATGTTTGGAAGCAATGAGCAGTTCTTC
TRBJ2-1 | TRBV14 | 16 | TRBD2 | few | CASSQVRTSGNNEQFF | TGTGCCAGCAGCCAAGTTCGAACTAGCGGTAACAATGAGCAGTTCTTC